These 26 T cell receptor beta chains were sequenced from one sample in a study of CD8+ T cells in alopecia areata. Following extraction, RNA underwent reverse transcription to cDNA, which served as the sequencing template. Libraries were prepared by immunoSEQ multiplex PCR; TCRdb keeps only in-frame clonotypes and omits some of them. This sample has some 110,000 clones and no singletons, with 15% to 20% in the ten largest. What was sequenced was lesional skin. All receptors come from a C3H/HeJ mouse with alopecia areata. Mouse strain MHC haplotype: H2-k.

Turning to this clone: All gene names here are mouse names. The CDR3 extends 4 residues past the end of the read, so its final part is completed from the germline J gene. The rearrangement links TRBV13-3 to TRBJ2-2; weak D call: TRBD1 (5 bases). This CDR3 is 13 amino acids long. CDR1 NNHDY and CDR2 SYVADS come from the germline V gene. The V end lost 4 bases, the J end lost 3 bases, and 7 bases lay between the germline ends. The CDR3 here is CASSLRDTGQLYF. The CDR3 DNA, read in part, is TGTGCCAGCAGTCTCAGGGACACCGGG.

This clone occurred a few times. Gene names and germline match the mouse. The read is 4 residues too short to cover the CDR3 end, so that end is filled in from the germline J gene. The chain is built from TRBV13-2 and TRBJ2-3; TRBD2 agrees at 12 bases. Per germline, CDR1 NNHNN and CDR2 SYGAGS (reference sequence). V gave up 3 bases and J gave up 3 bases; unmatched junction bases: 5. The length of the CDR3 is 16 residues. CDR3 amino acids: CASGGGLGGRAETLYF. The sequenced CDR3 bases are TGTGCCAGCGGTGGGGGACTGGGGGGAAGAGCAGAA.

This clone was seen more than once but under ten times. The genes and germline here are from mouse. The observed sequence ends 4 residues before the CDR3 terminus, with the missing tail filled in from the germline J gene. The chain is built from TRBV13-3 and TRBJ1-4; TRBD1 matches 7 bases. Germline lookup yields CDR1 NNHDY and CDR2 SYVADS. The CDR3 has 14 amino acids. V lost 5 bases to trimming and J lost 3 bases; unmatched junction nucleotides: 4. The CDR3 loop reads CASRGTVPNERLFF. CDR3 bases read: TGTGCCAGCAGAGGGACAGTCCCCAACGAA.

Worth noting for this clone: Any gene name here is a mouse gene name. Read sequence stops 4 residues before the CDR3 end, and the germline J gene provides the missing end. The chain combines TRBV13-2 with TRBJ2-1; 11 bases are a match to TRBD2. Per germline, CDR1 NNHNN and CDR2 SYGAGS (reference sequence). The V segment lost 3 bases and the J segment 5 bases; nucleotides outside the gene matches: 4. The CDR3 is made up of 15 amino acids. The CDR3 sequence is CASGVPDWGDAEQFF. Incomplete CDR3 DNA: TGTGCCAGCGGTGTCCCGGACTGGGGGGATGCT.

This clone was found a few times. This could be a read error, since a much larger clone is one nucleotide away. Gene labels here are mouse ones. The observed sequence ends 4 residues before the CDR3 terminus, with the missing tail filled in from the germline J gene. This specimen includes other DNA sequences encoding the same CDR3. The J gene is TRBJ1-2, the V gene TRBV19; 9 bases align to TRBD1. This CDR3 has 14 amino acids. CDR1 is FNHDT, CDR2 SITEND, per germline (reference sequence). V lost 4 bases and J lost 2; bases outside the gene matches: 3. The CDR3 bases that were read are TGTGCCAGCAGTCACAGGGGGCCGAACTCC. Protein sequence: CASSHRGPNS. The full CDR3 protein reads CASSHRGPNSDYTF.

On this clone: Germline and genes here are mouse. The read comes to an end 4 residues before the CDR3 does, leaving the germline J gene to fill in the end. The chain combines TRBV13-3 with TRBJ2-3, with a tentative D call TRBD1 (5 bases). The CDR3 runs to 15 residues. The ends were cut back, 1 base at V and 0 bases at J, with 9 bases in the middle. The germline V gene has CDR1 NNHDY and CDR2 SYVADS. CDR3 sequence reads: CASSDSGKSAETLYF. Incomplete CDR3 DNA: TGTGCCAGCAGTGATTCAGGGAAGAGTGCAGAA.

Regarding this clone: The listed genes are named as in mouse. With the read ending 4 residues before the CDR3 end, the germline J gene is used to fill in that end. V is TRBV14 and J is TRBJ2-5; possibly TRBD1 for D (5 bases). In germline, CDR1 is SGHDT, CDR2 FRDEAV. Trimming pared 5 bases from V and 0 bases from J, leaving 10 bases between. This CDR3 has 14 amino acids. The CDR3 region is CASSPDSNQDTQYF. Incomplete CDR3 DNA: TGTGCCAGCAGCCCAGACAGTAACCAAGAC.

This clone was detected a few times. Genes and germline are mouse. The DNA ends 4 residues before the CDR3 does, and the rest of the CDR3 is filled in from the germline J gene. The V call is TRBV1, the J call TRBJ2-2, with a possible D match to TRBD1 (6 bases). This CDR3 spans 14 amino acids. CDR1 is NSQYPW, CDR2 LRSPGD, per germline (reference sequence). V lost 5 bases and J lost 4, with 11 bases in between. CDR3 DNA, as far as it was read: TGCACCTGCAGTCGGGGAGGGGGCACCGGG. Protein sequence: CTCSRGGGTG. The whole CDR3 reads CTCSRGGGTGQLYF. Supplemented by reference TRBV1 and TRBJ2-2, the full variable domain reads VTLLEQNPRWRLVPRGQAVNLRCILKNSQYPWMSWYQQDLQKQLQWLFTLRSPGDKEVKSLPGADYLATRVTDTELRLQVANMSQGRTLYCTCSRGGGTGQLYFGEGSKLTVL.

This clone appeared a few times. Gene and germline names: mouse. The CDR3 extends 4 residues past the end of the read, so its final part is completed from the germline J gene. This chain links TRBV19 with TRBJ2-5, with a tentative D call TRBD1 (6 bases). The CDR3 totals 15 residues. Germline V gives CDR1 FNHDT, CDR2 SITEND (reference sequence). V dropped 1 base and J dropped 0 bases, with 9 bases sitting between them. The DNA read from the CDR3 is TGTGCCAGCAGTATAAGGGGGTTTAACCAAGAC. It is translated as CASSIRGFNQD. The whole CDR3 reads CASSIRGFNQDTQYF.

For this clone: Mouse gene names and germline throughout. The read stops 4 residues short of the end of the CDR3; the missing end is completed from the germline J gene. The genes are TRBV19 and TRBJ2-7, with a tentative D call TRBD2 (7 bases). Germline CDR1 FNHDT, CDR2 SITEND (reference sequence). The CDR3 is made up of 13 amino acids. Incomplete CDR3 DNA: TGTGTCGGCAGAAGTGGGGGGCGCGAT. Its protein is CVGRSGGRD. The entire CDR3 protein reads CVGRSGGRDEQYF.

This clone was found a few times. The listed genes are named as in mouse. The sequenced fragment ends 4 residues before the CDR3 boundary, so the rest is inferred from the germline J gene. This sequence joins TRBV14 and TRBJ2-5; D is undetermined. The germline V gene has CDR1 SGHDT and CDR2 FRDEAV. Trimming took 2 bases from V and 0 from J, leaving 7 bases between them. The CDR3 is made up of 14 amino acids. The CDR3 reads CASSLSDNQDTQYF. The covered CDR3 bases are TGTGCCAGCAGTTTATCAGATAACCAAGAC.

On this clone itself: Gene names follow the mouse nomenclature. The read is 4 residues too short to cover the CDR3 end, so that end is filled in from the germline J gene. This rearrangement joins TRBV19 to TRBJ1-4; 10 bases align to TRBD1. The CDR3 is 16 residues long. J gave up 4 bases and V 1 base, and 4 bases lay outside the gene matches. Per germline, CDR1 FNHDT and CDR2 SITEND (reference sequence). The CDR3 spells CASSIPRDRGNERLFF. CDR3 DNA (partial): TGTGCCAGCAGTATACCCCGGGACAGGGGCAACGAA.

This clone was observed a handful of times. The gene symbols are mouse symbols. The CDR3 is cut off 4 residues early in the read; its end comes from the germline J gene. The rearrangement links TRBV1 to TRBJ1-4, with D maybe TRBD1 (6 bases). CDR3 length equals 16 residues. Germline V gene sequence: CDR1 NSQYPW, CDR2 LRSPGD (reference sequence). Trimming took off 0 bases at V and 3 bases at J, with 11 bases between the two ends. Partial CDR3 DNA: TGCACCTGCAGTGCAGATGAGGGACAACCCAACGAA. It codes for CTCSADEGQPNE. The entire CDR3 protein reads CTCSADEGQPNERLFF.

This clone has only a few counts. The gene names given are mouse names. CDR3 DNA (partial): TGTGCCAGCAGTATCCGTCAGAACACA. Its translation is CASSIRQNT. The complete CDR3 reads CASSIRQNTEVFF. J is TRBJ1-1 and V is TRBV19; D remains unclear. The read stops 4 residues short of the end of the CDR3; the missing end is completed from the germline J gene. The V end lost 2 bases, the J end lost 0 bases, and 5 bases lay between the germline ends. This CDR3 region has 13 residues. Germline assignment: CDR1 FNHDT and CDR2 SITEND (reference sequence).

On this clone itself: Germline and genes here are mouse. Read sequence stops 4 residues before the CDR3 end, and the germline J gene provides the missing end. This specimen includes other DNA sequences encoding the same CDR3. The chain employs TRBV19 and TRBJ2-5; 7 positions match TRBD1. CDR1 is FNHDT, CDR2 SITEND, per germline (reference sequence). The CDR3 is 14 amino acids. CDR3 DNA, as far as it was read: TGTGCCAGCAGTATAGACAGGGGTGGGGAC. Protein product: CASSIDRGGD. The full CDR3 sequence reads CASSIDRGGDTQYF.

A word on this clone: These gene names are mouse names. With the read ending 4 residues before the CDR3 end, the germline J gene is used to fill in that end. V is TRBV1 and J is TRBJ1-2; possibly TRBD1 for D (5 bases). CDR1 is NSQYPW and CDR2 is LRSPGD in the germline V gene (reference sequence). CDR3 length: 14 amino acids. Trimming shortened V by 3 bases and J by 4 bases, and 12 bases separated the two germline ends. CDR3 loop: CTCSAVQGCSDYTF. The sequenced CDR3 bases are TGCACCTGCAGTGCGGTCCAGGGATGCTCC.

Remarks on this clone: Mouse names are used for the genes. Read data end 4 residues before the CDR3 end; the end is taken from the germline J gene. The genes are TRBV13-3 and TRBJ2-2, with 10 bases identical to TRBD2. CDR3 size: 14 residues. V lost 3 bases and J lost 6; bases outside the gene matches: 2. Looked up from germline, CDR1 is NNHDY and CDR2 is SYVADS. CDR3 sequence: CASSAGGAPGQLYF. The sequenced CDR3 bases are TGTGCCAGCAGTGCTGGGGGGGCCCCCGGG.

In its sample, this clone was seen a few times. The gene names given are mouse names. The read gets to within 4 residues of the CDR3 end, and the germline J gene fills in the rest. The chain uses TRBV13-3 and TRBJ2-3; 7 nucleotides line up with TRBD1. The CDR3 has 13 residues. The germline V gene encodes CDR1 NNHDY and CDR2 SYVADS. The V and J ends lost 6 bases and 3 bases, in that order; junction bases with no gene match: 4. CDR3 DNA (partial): TGTGCCAGCACCCGGACAGGAGCAGAA. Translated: CASTRTGAE. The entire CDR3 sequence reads CASTRTGAETLYF.

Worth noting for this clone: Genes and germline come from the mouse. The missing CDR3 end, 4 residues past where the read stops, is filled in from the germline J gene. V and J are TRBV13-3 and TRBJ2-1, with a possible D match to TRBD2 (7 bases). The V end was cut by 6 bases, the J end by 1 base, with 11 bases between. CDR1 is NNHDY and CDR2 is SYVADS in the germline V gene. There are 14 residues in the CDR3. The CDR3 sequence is CASKGGKNYAEQFF. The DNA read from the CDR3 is TGTGCCAGCAAGGGGGGCAAAAACTATGCT.

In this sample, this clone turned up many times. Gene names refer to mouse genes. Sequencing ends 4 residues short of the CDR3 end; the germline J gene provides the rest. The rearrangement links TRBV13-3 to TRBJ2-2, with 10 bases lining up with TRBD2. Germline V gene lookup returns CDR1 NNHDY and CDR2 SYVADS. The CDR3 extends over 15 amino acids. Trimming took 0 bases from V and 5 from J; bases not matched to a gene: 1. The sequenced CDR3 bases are TGTGCCAGCAGTGATGAGGACTGGGGGACCGGG. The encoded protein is CASSDEDWGTG. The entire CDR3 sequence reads CASSDEDWGTGQLYF.

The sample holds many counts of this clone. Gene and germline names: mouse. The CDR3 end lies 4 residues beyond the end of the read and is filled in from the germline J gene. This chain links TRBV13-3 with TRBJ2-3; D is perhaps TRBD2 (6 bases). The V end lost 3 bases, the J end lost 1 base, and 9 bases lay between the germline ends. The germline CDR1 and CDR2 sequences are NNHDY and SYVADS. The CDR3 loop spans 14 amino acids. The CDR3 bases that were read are TGTGCCAGCAGTGGTGGGGGACGTGCAGAA. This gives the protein CASSGGGRAE. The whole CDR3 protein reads CASSGGGRAETLYF.

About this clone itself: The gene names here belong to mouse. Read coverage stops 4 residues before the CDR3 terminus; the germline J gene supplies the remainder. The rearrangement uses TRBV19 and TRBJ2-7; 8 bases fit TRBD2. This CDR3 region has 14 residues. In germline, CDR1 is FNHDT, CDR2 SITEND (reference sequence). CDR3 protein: CASSIGGGLDEQYF. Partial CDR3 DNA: TGTGCCAGCAGTATAGGGGGGGGGCTAGAT.

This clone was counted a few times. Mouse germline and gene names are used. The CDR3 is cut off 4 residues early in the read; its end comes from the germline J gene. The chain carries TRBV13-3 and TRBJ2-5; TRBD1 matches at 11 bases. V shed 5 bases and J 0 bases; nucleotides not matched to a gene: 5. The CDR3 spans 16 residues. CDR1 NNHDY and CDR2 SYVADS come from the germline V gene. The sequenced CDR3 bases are TGTGCCAGCAGAGCCGGGACAGGGGGTAACCAAGAC. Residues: CASRAGTGGNQD. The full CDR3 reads CASRAGTGGNQDTQYF.

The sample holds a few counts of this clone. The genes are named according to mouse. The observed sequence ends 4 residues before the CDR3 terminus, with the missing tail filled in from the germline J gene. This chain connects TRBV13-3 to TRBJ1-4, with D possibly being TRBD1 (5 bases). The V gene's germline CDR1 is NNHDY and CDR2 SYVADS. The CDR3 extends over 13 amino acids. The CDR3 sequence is CASSDSGAERLFF. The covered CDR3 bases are TGTGCCAGCAGTGATTCTGGGGCCGAA.

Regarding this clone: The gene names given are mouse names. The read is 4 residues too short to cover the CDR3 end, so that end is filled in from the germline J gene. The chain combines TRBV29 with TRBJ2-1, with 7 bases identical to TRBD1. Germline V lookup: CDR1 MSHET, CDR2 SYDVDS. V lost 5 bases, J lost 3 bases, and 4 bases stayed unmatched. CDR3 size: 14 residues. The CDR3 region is CASSRDRIYAEQFF. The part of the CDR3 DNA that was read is TGTGCTAGCAGTCGGGACAGAATCTATGCT.

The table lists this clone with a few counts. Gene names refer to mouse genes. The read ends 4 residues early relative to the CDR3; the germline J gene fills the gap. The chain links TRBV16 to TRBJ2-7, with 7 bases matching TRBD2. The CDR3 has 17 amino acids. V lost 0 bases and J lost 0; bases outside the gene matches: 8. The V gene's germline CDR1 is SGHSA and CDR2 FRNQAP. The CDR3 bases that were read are TGTGCAAGCAGCTTAGATGAGGTCTGGGGGAGCTCCTAT. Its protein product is CASSLDEVWGSSY. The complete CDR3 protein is CASSLDEVWGSSYEQYF.